The sequence of this T cell receptor beta chain was determined in a study of shared clonotypes between healthy human individuals. CD8 memory was a combination that joined CD45RO+ cells with CCR7-negative CD45RA+ TemRA cells. Several immunoSEQ 96-well plates shared each subset's DNA, each plate a replicate. Libraries were prepared by immunoSEQ multiplex PCR; TCRdb keeps only in-frame clonotypes and omits some of them. The data contain some 700,000 clones, 90% of them singletons. In regard to this clone: Its antigen is as yet unknown. The sample holds other DNA sequences that translate to the same CDR3.

Whole-study findings and limits: At large depth, rarefaction still showed sorted-subset sequencing to be incomplete.

From germline, CDR1 is MGHRA and CDR2 YSYEKL. Trimming stripped 0 bases from V and 1 base from J, with 10 bases between. The length of the CDR3 is 15 residues. The chain couples TRBV4-1 to TRBJ2-7; possible D gene TRBD2, 6 bases. The source is a man between 18 and 29 years old in good health. Some clones in this sample may be carry-over from other donors' samples. The sample consisted of memory CD8+ T cells from PBMCs. Documented subset: CD45RO+ cells pooled with CCR7-negative TemRA cells. CDR3 region: CASSQDRGSSYEQYF. The CDR3 bases are TGCGCCAGCAGCCAAGATCGGGGGAGTTCCTACGAGCAGTACTTC.